The rows below give T cell receptor beta chains drawn from one sample of a study of T-cell reconstitution after alpha-beta-depleted transplantation in children. TCRdb re-derived calls from the PCR reads in MiXCR, one entry per CDR3 protein. The sample includes about 470,000 distinct CDR3 sequences, about 45% of them seen just once. The source material was PBMCs, sampled before TCRalphabeta/CD19-depleted stem cell transplant. The receptors come from a girl aged 2-15 years with aplastic anemia, due to receive a stem cell transplant. Each CDR3 is given with its conserved first and last residue. A D gene is named only where the DNA matches it firmly. Expanded clones get a size class; other rows say once, few or many, or leave the size out.

TRBJ1-2 | 11 | many | - | TRBV29-1 | TGCAGCGTCGGGACAAACTATGGCTACACCTTC | CSVGTNYGYTF
TRBJ2-5 | 15 | many | - | TRBV20-1 | TGCAGTGCTAGGGGGGGAAGAACTCACCAAGAGACCCAGTACTTC | CSARGGRTHQETQYF
TRBJ1-4 | 18 | - | - | TRBV20-1 | TGCAGTGCTAGTGCTGGCTGGGTTGACACGAAACTAAATGAAAAACTGTTTTTT | CSASAGWVDTKLNEKLFF
TRBJ1-1 | 14 | - | TRBD1 | TRBV29-1 | TGCAGCGTTTACGGGACAGGTATGAACACTGAAGCTTTCTTT | CSVYGTGMNTEAFF
TRBJ2-1 | 17 | few | - | TRBV6-1 | TGTGCCAGCAGCCTTACCGGGACGCTTAGCTCCTACAATGAGCAGTTCTTC | CASSLTGTLSSYNEQFF
TRBJ2-3 | 15 | - | TRBD2 | TRBV20-1 | TGCAGTGCTAGAGATTCCCTAGCGGGAGCAGATACGCAGTATTTT | CSARDSLAGADTQYF
TRBJ1-3 | 18 | - | TRBD1 | TRBV15 | TGTGCCACCAGCAGCTCGAGAGACAGGGGAAACTCTGGAAACACCATATATTTT | CATSSSRDRGNSGNTIYF
TRBJ1-1 | 15 | few | - | TRBV7-9 | TGTGCCAGCAGGTACCCCACCGGGGGGGTGACTGAAGCTTTCTTT | CASRYPTGGVTEAFF
TRBJ2-7 | 17 | - | TRBD2 | TRBV3-1 | TGTGCCAGCAGCCAATCACTAGCGGGCGCGAGCTCCTACGAGCAGTACTTC | CASSQSLAGASSYEQYF
TRBJ2-1 | 13 | many | TRBD1 | TRBV30 | TGTGCCTGGGCGACAGGGGGGGAGAATGAGCAGTTCTTC | CAWATGGENEQFF
TRBJ2-5 | 15 | few | TRBD2 | TRBV28 | TGTGCCACCCGAGTCGGGCTAGCGGAGGCCCTCGCCCAGTACTTC | CATRVGLAEALAQYF
TRBJ2-3 | 14 | - | - | TRBV6-4 | TGTGCCAGCAGTGTAATTTGTACCACTGATACGCAGTATTTT | CASSVICTTDTQYF
TRBJ2-5 | 12 | many | - | TRBV20-1 | TGCAGTGCTAGGGTCTATGGCGAGACCCAGTACTTC | CSARVYGETQYF
TRBJ2-5 | 18 | once | TRBD2 | TRBV4-2 | TGTGCCAGCAGCCAAGATATGCTAGCGGCAGCCGATAAAGAGACCCAGTACTTC | CASSQDMLAAADKETQYF
TRBJ2-5 | 12 | - | - | TRBV7-6 | TGTGCCAGCACCGACCGGGGGGAGACCCAGTACTTC | CASTDRGETQYF
TRBJ2-7 | 15 | many | TRBD2 | TRBV20-1 | TGCAGTGCTAGGGGGGGGACTCCTCTTAGGTACGAGCAGTACTTC | CSARGGTPLRYEQYF
TRBJ2-2 | 14 | - | - | TRBV7-2 | TGTGCCAGCAGTTTAAGACAGGCCACCGGGGAGCTGTTTTTT | CASSLRQATGELFF
TRBJ1-3 | 17 | - | TRBD1 | TRBV20-1 | TGCAGTGCTTTTCCCCTCCAGGGGGCACAGGATGGAAACACCATATATTTT | CSAFPLQGAQDGNTIYF
TRBJ2-7 | 14 | few | - | TRBV9 | TGTGCCAGCAGCCCCGGCTGGGGGAGCTACGAGCAGTACTTC | CASSPGWGSYEQYF
TRBJ2-7 | 15 | few | - | TRBV20-1 | TGCAGTGCTTCCGGGACCCAGAAAGAATCCTACGAGCAGTACTTC | CSASGTQKESYEQYF
TRBJ1-2 | 12 | - | - | TRBV20-1 | TGCAGTGCAGGGGGGAATAACTATGGCTACACCTTC | CSAGGNNYGYTF
TRBJ2-7 | 15 | - | TRBD2 | TRBV28 | TGTGCCAGCAGTTTAACAGCGAGCGGGGGTTCCGAGCAGTACTTC | CASSLTASGGSEQYF
TRBJ2-5 | 15 | many | - | TRBV7-9 | TGTGCCAGCAGCTTAGATCTAGCAATTCAAGAGACCCAGTACTTC | CASSLDLAIQETQYF
TRBJ2-7 | 13 | - | - | TRBV18 | TGTGCCAGCTCCCGACAAAAGGTTAACGAGCAGTACTTC | CASSRQKVNEQYF
TRBJ2-2 | 17 | - | TRBD1 | TRBV7-3 | TGTGCCAGCAGCTTAGTACCCGGGACAGGCAGCTCCGGGGAGCTGTTTTTT | CASSLVPGTGSSGELFF
TRBJ2-7 | 16 | few | TRBD1 | TRBV9 | TGTGCCAGCAGCGTGGCCCCCGGGACAGGGGTAGGGGAGCAGTACTTC | CASSVAPGTGVGEQYF
TRBJ2-3 | 13 | - | - | TRBV12-3/TRBV12-4 | TGTGCCAGCCTCAAGACAGTTTCAGATACGCAGTATTTT | CASLKTVSDTQYF
TRBJ1-4 | 13 | - | - | TRBV4-1 | TGCGCCAGCAGCCCGCAAATTGGGGGAAGGCTGTTTTTT | CASSPQIGGRLFF
TRBJ2-1 | 13 | - | - | TRBV6-5 | TGTGCCAGCAGCTTACTAGGACCCAATGAGCAGTTCTTC | CASSLLGPNEQFF
TRBJ2-3 | 12 | few | - | TRBV20-1 | TGCAGTGCCATTCCCGGCACAGATACGCAGTATTTT | CSAIPGTDTQYF
TRBJ2-1 | 13 | - | - | TRBV18 | TGTGCCAGCTCAGCACTGGACTACAATGAGCAGTTCTTC | CASSALDYNEQFF
TRBJ2-7 | 13 | - | - | TRBV12-3/TRBV12-4 | TGTGCCAGCAGTTTGATAGGGGCGGGCGAGCAGTACTTC | CASSLIGAGEQYF
TRBJ1-5 | 15 | many | - | TRBV7-2 | TGTGCCAGCAGCTTAGGTCGGGCGGGCAATCAGCCCCAGCATTTT | CASSLGRAGNQPQHF
TRBJ2-1 | 16 | - | TRBD1 | TRBV6-1 | TGTGCCAGCACAGTCGGGCGGGACAGGATGTACAAAGAGCAGTTCTTC | CASTVGRDRMYKEQFF
TRBJ2-2 | 14 | - | - | TRBV11-3 | TGTGCCAGCAAGGGGGGATCGGACACCGGGGAGCTGTTTTTT | CASKGGSDTGELFF
TRBJ2-2 | 13 | many | - | TRBV10-2 | TGCGCCAGCAGTGAGTGGGTTTCCGGGGAGCTGTTTTTT | CASSEWVSGELFF
TRBJ2-7 | 14 | - | TRBD2 | TRBV6-4 | TGTGCCAGCAGTGACGGACTAGCGGTCTACGAGCAGTACTTC | CASSDGLAVYEQYF
TRBJ2-1 | 15 | - | TRBD1 | TRBV6-4 | TGTGCCAGCAGTACAGGGGACAGGGACAGCAATGAGCAGTTCTTC | CASSTGDRDSNEQFF
TRBJ2-5 | 14 | - | - | TRBV30 | TGTGCCTGGAGTCCGGGGGGCTCCCAAGAGACCCAGTACTTC | CAWSPGGSQETQYF
TRBJ2-7 | 15 | - | - | TRBV6-1 | TGTGCCAGCAGTCCGTCTATGGGGGAGGACTCAAAGCAGTACTTC | CASSPSMGEDSKQYF
TRBJ1-6 | 13 | many | - | TRBV11-3 | TGTGCCAGCAGCTTAAGTTCGCGGGCACCCCTCCACTTT | CASSLSSRAPLHF
TRBJ2-1 | 13 | once | - | TRBV7-9 | TGTGCCAGCAGTAAGCCTCGGGAGAGTGAGCAGTTCTTC | CASSKPRESEQFF
TRBJ2-5 | 15 | few | - | TRBV5-1 | TGCGCCAGCAGCTCGAACCCGGGGGGCGCAGAGACCCAGTACTTC | CASSSNPGGAETQYF
TRBJ2-1 | 15 | - | - | TRBV10-3 | TGTGCCATCAGTGAGCAGGGGGGCTTCTACAATGAGCAGTTCTTC | CAISEQGGFYNEQFF
TRBJ2-3 | 14 | - | - | TRBV28 | TGTGCCACCCGGCACCCAGGGAGCACAGATACGCAGTATTTT | CATRHPGSTDTQYF
TRBJ2-2 | 16 | many | TRBD2 | TRBV7-2 | TGTGCCAGCAGCTCCAGCGGGAGAGGAACCACCGGGGAGCTGTTTTTT | CASSSSGRGTTGELFF
TRBJ2-2 | 14 | - | TRBD2 | TRBV11-3 | TGTGCCTCCCAGCGGGGAGCCGGGTCCGGGGAGCTGTTTTTT | CASQRGAGSGELFF
TRBJ2-7 | 13 | many | - | TRBV20-1 | TGCAGTGCTAGGAGGGCCGATTTCTACGAGCAGTACTTC | CSARRADFYEQYF
TRBJ2-3 | 16 | many | - | TRBV7-2 | TGTGCCAGCAGCCCGTTTACCGGAGGGAAAACAGATACGCAGTATTTT | CASSPFTGGKTDTQYF
TRBJ1-5 | 15 | few | - | TRBV10-3 | TGTGCCATCAGTGAAAGTGTCCGAAACAATCAGCCCCAGCATTTT | CAISESVRNNQPQHF